This T cell receptor beta chain was identified in a study of T-cell memory formation after mild COVID-19. Study outcomes and limitations: Clones contracting day 15 to 85 were balanced CD4/CD8; later expanders leaned CD4+.

In regard to this clonotype: The antigen is not known.

CDR3 length: 15 residues. With 3 bases clipped from V and 4 bases from J, the junction kept 7 bases outside the gene matches. Germline CDR1 reads DFQATT; CDR2 reads SNEGSKA (reference sequence). TCRdb recomputed calls from the 5' RACE reads with MiXCR, one row per CDR3 protein. In the table there are 450,000 or so distinct CDR3 sequences, about 23% of which are singletons. Sequenced material: PBMCs or a T cell subset sorted from them (not recorded which). The receptor was isolated from an adult woman who had mild COVID-19 (a few samples of this study predate the infection). Cell type and time point are not known. The chain couples TRBV20-1 to TRBJ2-3; 10 bases line up with TRBD1. In nucleotides, the CDR3 is TGCAGTGCTAGCCCTCCGGGACAGGGGTCAGATACGCAGTATTTT. Translation: CSASPPGQGSDTQYF.